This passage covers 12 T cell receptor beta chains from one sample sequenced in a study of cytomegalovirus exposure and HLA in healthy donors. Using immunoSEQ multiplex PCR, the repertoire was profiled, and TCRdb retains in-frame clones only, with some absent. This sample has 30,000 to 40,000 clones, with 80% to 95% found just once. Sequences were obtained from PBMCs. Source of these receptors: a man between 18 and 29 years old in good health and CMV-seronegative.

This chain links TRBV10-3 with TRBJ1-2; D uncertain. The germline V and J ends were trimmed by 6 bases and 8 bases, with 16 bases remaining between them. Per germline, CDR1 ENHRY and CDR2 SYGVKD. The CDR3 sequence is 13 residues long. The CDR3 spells CAIRSRPEEGYTF. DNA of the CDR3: TGTGCCATCAGATCCCGCCCTGAGGAAGGCTACACCTTC.

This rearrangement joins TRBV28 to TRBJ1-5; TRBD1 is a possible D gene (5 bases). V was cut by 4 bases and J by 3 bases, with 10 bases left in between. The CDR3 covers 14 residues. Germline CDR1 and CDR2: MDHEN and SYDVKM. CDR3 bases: TGTGCCAGCAGTTACCCGACAGCCAATCAGCCCCAGCATTTT. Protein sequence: CASSYPTANQPQHF. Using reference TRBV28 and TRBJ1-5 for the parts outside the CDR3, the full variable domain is DVKVTQSSRYLVKRTGEKVFLECVQDMDHENMFWYRQDPGLGLRLIYFSYDVKMKEKGDIPEGYSVSREKKERFSLILESASTNQTSMYLCASSYPTANQPQHFGDGTRLSIL.

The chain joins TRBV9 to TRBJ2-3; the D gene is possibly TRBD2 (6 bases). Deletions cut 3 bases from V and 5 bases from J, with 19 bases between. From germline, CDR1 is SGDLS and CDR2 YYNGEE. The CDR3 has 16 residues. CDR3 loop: CASSGRLDDSEDTQYF. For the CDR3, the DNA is TGTGCCAGCAGCGGGAGACTAGACGATTCGGAAGATACGCAGTATTTT.

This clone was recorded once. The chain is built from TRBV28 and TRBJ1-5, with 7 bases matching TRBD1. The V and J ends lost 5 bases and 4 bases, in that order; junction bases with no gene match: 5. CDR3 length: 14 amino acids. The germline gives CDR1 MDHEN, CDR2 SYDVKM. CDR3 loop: CASSLRDSNQPQHF. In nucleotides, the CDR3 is TGTGCCAGCAGTCTAAGGGACAGTAATCAGCCCCAGCATTTT.

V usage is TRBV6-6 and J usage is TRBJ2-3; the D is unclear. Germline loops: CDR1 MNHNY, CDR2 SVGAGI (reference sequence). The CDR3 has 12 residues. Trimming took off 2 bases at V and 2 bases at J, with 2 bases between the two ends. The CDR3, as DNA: TGTGCCAGCAGTTACCTCACAGATACGCAGTATTTT. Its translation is CASSYLTDTQYF.

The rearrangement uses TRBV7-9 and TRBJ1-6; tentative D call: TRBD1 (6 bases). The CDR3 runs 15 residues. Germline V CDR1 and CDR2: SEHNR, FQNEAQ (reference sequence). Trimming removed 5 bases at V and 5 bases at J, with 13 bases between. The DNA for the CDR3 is TGTGCCAGCAGCCATGGTGACAGGCATAATTCACCCCTCCACTTT. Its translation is CASSHGDRHNSPLHF.

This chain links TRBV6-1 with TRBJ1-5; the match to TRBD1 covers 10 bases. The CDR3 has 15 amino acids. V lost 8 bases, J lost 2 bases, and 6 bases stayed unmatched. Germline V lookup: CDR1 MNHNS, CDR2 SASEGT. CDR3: CASGTGTGGNQPQHF. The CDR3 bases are TGTGCCAGCGGGACCGGGACAGGGGGCAATCAGCCCCAGCATTTT.

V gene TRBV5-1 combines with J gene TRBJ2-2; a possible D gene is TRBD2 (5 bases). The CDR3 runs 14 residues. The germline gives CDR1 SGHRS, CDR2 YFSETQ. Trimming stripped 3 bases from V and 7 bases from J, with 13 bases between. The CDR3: CASSSGMEGGELFF. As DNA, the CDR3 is TGCGCCAGCAGCTCGGGGATGGAAGGCGGGGAGCTGTTTTTT.

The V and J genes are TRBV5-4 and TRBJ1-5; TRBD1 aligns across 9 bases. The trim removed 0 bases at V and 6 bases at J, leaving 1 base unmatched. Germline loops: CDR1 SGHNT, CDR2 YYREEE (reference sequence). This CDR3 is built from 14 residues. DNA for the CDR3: TGTGCCAGCAGCTTGGGGACAGGGGTTCAGCCCCAGCATTTT. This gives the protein CASSLGTGVQPQHF.

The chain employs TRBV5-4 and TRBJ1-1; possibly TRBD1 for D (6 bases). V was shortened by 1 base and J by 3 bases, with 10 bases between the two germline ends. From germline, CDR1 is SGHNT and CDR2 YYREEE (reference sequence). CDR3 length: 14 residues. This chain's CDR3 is CASSLWGRDTEAFF. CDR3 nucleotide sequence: TGTGCCAGCAGCTTGTGGGGGCGGGACACTGAAGCTTTCTTT.

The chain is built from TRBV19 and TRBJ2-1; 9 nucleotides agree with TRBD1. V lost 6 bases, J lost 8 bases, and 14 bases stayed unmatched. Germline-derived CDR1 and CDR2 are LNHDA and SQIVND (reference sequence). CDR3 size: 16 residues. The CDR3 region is CASRGGTGTGSHEQFF. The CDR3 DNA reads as TGTGCCAGTAGGGGGGGGACCGGGACAGGGTCCCATGAGCAGTTCTTC.

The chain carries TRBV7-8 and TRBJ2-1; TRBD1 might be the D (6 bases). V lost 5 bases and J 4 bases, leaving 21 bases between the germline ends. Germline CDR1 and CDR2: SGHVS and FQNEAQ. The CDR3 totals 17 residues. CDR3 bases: TGTGCCAGCAGCCAGAGGGTGCGACAGGACGGTTACAATGAGCAGTTCTTC. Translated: CASSQRVRQDGYNEQFF.